This T cell receptor (beta chain) was found in a study of blood T cell repertoires in COVID-19. About the study: Researchers got acute and convalescent COVID-19 samples from the United States, Italy and Spain.

Clones were sequenced by immunoSEQ multiplex PCR, and TCRdb holds only the in-frame ones, with some missing. The sample includes 170,000 or so clones, about 86% of them seen just once. The CDR3 has 14 residues. Unmatched junction bases numbered 6, after V lost 7 bases and J lost 3 bases. The germline gives CDR1 SGHDN, CDR2 FVKESK. This TCR was sampled from a man aged 50-59 years with active or convalescent COVID-19. Sequenced sample: peripheral blood. J is TRBJ1-1 and V is TRBV14, with 9 bases fitting TRBD1. Written as DNA, the CDR3 is TGTGCCAGCATGGGACAGGGTGTTTACACTGAAGCTTTCTTT. Amino acid sequence: CASMGQGVYTEAFF. The full variable domain, completed using reference TRBV14 and TRBJ1-1, is EAGVTQFPSHSVIEKGQTVTLRCDPISGHDNLYWYRRVMGKEIKFLLHFVKESKQDESGMPNNRFLAERTGGTYSTLKVQPAELEDSGVYFCASMGQGVYTEAFFGQGTRLTVV.